This T cell receptor beta chain was sequenced for a study of T cell repertoires in cytomegalovirus infection. MiXCR, run by TCRdb on the reads, gives a single entry per CDR3 protein. The data show around 750,000 distinct CDR3 sequences, with about 33% seen just once and 9.5% to 15% held by the top ten. This clonotype came up a few times. The antigen remains unidentified. The CDR3 has 15 residues. Germline V gives CDR1 SQVTM, CDR2 ANQGSEA. V was trimmed by 3 bases and J by 7 bases, leaving 21 bases between them. The source was cultured CD8+ T cells from PBMCs, collected from culture after CMV antigen stimulation. The rearrangement uses TRBV29-1 and TRBJ2-5; D might be TRBD2 (5 bases). The receptor's source is a human donor in good health (CMV status not recorded). Some clones in this sample may be carry-over from other donors' samples. This chain's CDR3 is CSVELSGMTDGTQYF. The CDR3 coding sequence is TGCAGCGTTGAGCTTTCCGGGATGACTGATGGGACCCAGTACTTC.